Each of the 13 T cell receptor beta chains below was sequenced from the same sample in a study of beta chain features in type 1 diabetes. These receptors lack a known antigen. Whole-study results and caveats: There was a moderate but significant shortening of TCRB CDR3s in all four CD4+ subsets of Type 1 diabetes patients.

Isolated RNA was reverse transcribed in full, so expressed TCRB transcripts were sequenced. Measured with immunoSEQ multiplex PCR; TCRdb has only the in-frame clones, and not every one. The data contain over 650,000 clones, around 15% of them singletons. The sequencing sample was made of naive CD4+ T cells from blood. These receptors were collected from a man aged 18 to 35 with type 1 diabetes.

The V gene is TRBV9, the J gene TRBJ1-1, with TRBD1 as a possible D gene (5 bases). Germline-derived CDR1 and CDR2 are SGDLS and YYNGEE. The length of the CDR3 is 14 residues. Trimming removed 2 bases at V and 1 base at J, with 9 bases between. The CDR3 bases are TGTGCCAGCAGCGTGACAGCCGCGAACACTGAAGCTTTCTTT. This translates into CASSVTAANTEAFF.

The chain carries TRBV30 and TRBJ1-4, with TRBD1 as a possible D gene (5 bases). Germline V gives CDR1 GTSNPN, CDR2 SVGIG (reference sequence). V lost 3 bases and J lost 6, with 17 bases in between. CDR3 length equals 15 residues. The CDR3 DNA reads as TGTGCCTGGAGGTCAAAGTGGCAGGGACATGAAAAACTGTTTTTT. This codes for CAWRSKWQGHEKLFF.

In this sample, this clone turned up a few times. The chain joins TRBV30 to TRBJ2-7, with D uncertain. The CDR3 contains 13 residues. The V gene's germline CDR1 is GTSNPN and CDR2 SVGIG (reference sequence). The V end was cut by 1 base, the J end by 1 base, with 8 bases between. CDR3 sequence: CAWSENLSYEQYF. CDR3 DNA sequence: TGTGCCTGGAGTGAGAATTTATCCTACGAGCAGTACTTC.

The chain recombines TRBV11-2 with TRBJ1-5, with no clear D. The V gene's germline CDR1 is SGHAT and CDR2 FQNNGV. This CDR3 spans 13 amino acids. Trimming shortened V by 0 bases and J by 5 bases, and 5 bases separated the two germline ends. The CDR3 loop reads CASSLEEHQPQHF. The CDR3 region has the DNA TGTGCCAGCAGCTTAGAGGAACATCAGCCCCAGCATTTT.

In regard to this clone: Other DNA sequences of this sample code for an identical CDR3. The V call is TRBV28, the J call TRBJ1-1; D gene uncertain. V lost 2 bases and J lost 3, with 4 bases in between. There are 12 residues in the CDR3. CDR1 and CDR2 (germline): MDHEN, SYDVKM. The DNA for the CDR3 is TGTGCCAGCAGTTTAAGGGACACTGAAGCTTTCTTT. As protein: CASSLRDTEAFF.

The V gene is TRBV7-9, the J gene TRBJ1-6; unclear D gene. Trimming took 0 bases from V and 0 from J, leaving 3 bases between them. The germline V gene encodes CDR1 SEHNR and CDR2 FQNEAQ (reference sequence). The CDR3 consists of 15 residues. CDR3 nucleotides: TGTGCCAGCAGCTTAGCGGGCTCCTATAATTCACCCCTCCACTTT. As protein: CASSLAGSYNSPLHF.

This clone was observed a handful of times. This chain connects TRBV30 to TRBJ2-5; D possibly corresponds to TRBD2 (5 bases). Germline V gene lookup returns CDR1 GTSNPN and CDR2 SVGIG (reference sequence). With 4 bases removed from V and 6 bases from J, the gap between germline ends came to 9 bases. The CDR3 spans 11 residues. CDR3 sequence reads: CAWIATKTQYF. The DNA for the CDR3 is TGTGCCTGGATAGCGACGAAGACCCAGTACTTC.

The chain joins TRBV4-1 to TRBJ2-7; 7 nucleotides align to TRBD1. The CDR3 runs to 17 residues. Germline loops: CDR1 MGHRA, CDR2 YSYEKL. The V gene end was trimmed by 2 bases and the J gene end by 5 bases; junction bases not matched to a gene: 15. CDR3 in DNA: TGCGCCAGCAGCCAAAACCTTGGACAGGTGGTCAGAGACGAGCAGTACTTC. Protein product: CASSQNLGQVVRDEQYF.

In this sample, this clone turned up a few times. The chain is built from TRBV2 and TRBJ1-2; 7 bases are shared with TRBD1. CDR3 length equals 16 residues. J gave up 2 bases and V 5 bases, and 11 bases lay outside the gene matches. In germline, CDR1 is SNHLY, CDR2 FYNNEI. The CDR3 DNA is TGTGCCAGCAGTCCCCTCCCGGGACAGAGCAACTATGGCTACACCTTC. Translation: CASSPLPGQSNYGYTF.

This chain joins TRBV18 and TRBJ1-4; no definite D call. Trimming took 1 base from V and 0 from J, leaving 12 bases between them. Germline V gives CDR1 KGHSH, CDR2 LQKENI. The CDR3 is made up of 17 amino acids. The CDR3 sequence: CASSPLKGKATNEKLFF. The DNA for the CDR3 is TGTGCCAGCTCACCACTTAAGGGCAAAGCAACTAATGAAAAACTGTTTTTT.

In nucleotides, the CDR3 is TGTGCCAGCAGCCCAGGGTTTGAAAATCAGCCCCAGCATTTT. Protein: CASSPGFENQPQHF. The chain links TRBV6-6 to TRBJ1-5; D is perhaps TRBD1 (5 bases). The CDR3 contains 14 residues. The germline CDR1 and CDR2 sequences are MNHNY and SVGAGI (reference sequence). Trimming removed 6 bases at V and 4 bases at J, with 13 bases between.

Only a few counts were recorded for this clone. This chain links TRBV9 with TRBJ1-2, with a weak D call TRBD1 (6 bases). Germline values: CDR1 SGDLS, CDR2 YYNGEE. V shed 3 bases and J shed 3 bases, with 12 bases lying between them. The CDR3 has 14 amino acids. The CDR3 bases are TGTGCCAGCAGCGAGAGGGGGAAGGACTATGGCTACACCTTC. Amino acids: CASSERGKDYGYTF.

This clone was counted only a few times. The rearrangement uses TRBV4-3 and TRBJ2-2; D unresolved. Germline V lookup: CDR1 LGHNA, CDR2 YSLEER. CDR3 length: 17 amino acids. V was pared by 1 base and J by 0 bases, with 12 bases between. The CDR3 DNA is TGCGCCAGCAGCCAAGGACATCCTAGTACGAACACCGGGGAGCTGTTTTTT. Its protein is CASSQGHPSTNTGELFF.